The clone carrying this T cell receptor beta chain showed up just a few times. Its matching antigen is unknown. This entry is derived from a study of T cells in Graves' hyperthyroidism and ophthalmopathy. Notes on the study in general: Ophthalmopathy, which appeared later, was predicted by the model a median around 6 months before onset.

The V end lost 6 bases, the J end lost 0 bases, and 12 bases lay between the germline ends. The CDR3 is 15 amino acids. CDR1 ENHRY and CDR2 SYGVKD come from the germline V gene. RNA transcripts yielded amplified TCR beta CDR3 regions. The study used the HTBI primer set for a first-round RT-PCR of the TCR CDR3. MiXCR, run by TCRdb on the multiplex PCR reads, gives a single entry per CDR3 protein. The table lists approximately 520,000 distinct CDR3 sequences, 20% of them singletons. Material for sequencing was blood. The clonotype was recovered from a man younger than 35 with Graves' hyperthyroidism. V usage is TRBV10-3 and J usage is TRBJ1-3, with a tentative D call TRBD1 (5 bases). The CDR3 is CAISGGVNSGNTIYF. The CDR3, as DNA: TGTGCCATCAGCGGGGGTGTAAACTCTGGAAACACCATATATTTT.